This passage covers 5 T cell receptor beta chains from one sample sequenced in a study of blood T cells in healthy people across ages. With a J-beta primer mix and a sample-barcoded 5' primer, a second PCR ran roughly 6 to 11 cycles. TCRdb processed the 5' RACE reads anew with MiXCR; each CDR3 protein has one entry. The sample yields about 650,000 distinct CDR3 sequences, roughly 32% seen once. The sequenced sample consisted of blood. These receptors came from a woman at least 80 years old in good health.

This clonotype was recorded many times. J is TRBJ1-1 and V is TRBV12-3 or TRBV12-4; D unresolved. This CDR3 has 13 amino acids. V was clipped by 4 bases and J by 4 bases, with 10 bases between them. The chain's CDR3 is CASSSGPSTEAFF. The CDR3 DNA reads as TGTGCCAGCAGTTCCGGGCCAAGCACTGAAGCTTTCTTT.

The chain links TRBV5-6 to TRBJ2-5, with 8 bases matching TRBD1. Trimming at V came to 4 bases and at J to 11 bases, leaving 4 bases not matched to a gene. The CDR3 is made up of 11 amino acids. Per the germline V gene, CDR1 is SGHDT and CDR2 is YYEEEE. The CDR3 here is CASSLNRGQYF. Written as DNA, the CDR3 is TGTGCCAGCAGCCTCAACAGGGGGCAGTACTTC.

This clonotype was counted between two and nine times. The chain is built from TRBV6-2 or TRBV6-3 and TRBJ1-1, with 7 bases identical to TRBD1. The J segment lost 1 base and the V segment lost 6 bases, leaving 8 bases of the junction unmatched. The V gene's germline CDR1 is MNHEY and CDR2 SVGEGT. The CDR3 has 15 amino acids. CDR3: CASRRRGQTNTEAFF. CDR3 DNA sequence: TGTGCCAGCAGGCGACGGGGACAGACGAACACTGAAGCTTTCTTT.

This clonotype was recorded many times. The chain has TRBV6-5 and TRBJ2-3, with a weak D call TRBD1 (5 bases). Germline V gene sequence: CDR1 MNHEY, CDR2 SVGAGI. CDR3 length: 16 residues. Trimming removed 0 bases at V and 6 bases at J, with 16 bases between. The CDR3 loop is CASSYSGAGFRDTQYF. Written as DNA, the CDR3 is TGTGCCAGCAGTTACTCTGGCGCAGGGTTCAGGGATACGCAGTATTTT.

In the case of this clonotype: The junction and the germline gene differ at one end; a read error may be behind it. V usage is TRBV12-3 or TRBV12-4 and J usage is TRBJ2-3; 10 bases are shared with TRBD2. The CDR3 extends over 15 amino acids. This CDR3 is CASSPVAGGADAQYF. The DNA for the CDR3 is TGTGCCAGCAGTCCGGTAGCGGGGGGCGCAGATGCGCAGTATTTT.